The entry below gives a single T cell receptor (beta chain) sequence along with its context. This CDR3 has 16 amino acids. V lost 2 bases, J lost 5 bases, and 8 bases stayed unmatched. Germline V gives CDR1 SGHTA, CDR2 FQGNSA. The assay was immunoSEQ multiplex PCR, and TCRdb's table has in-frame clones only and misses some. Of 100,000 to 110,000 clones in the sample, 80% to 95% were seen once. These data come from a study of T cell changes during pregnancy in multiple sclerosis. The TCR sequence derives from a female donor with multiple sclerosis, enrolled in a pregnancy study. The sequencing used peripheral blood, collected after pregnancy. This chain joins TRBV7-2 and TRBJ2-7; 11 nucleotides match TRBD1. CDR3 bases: TGTGCCAGCAGCTTAAGGGGGACAGGGGGTGTCAACGAGCAGTACTTC. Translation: CASSLRGTGGVNEQYF.